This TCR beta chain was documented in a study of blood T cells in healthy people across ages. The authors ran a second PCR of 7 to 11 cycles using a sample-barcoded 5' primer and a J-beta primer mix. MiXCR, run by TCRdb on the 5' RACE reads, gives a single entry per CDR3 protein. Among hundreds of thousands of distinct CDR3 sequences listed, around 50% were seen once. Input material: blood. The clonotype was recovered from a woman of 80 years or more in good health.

The CDR3 is CASSAYRDNEQFF. The CDR3 coding sequence is TGTGCCAGCAGCGCTTACAGGGACAATGAGCAGTTCTTC. The genes are TRBV9 and TRBJ2-1, with TRBD1 as a possible D gene (6 bases). Germline V gene sequence: CDR1 SGDLS, CDR2 YYNGEE. The length of the CDR3 is 13 residues. V was clipped by 3 bases and J by 5 bases, with 9 bases between them. Complete variable domain (other parts from reference TRBV9 and TRBJ2-1): DSGVTQTPKHLITATGQRVTLRCSPRSGDLSVYWYQQSLDQGLQFLIQYYNGEERAKGNILERFSAQQFPDLHSELNLSSLELGDSALYFCASSAYRDNEQFFGPGTRLTVL.